The next 3 T cell receptor beta chains were all read from a single sample in a study of blood T cell repertoires in COVID-19. Libraries were prepared by immunoSEQ multiplex PCR; TCRdb keeps only in-frame clonotypes and omits some of them. The sample carries approximately 90,000 clones, approximately 88% recorded once. Material: peripheral blood. Receptors originate from a man between 60 and 75 years old with acute or convalescent COVID-19.

This rearrangement joins TRBV10-2 to TRBJ2-7, with 9 nucleotides matching TRBD2. This CDR3 has 15 amino acids. Germline V CDR1 and CDR2: WSHSY, SAAADI. V gave up 6 bases and J gave up 2 bases; unmatched junction bases: 8. The CDR3 coding sequence is TGCGCCAGCAGGATGGGTACTAGCGGGCCCTACGAGCAGTACTTC. It specifies CASRMGTSGPYEQYF.

The chain couples TRBV7-9 to TRBJ1-1; TRBD1 aligns across 10 bases. With V trimmed by 4 bases and J by 4 bases, 6 bases remained unmatched. Per germline, CDR1 SEHNR and CDR2 FQNEAQ (reference sequence). The CDR3 runs 15 residues. CDR3 region: CASSWARTGGTEAFF. The DNA for the CDR3 is TGTGCCAGCAGCTGGGCAAGGACAGGGGGCACTGAAGCTTTCTTT.

The chain joins TRBV7-2 to TRBJ1-1; no firm D call. Germline V lookup: CDR1 SGHTA, CDR2 FQGNSA. Between the trimmed V and J ends, which lost 4 bases and 4 bases, there was a span of 13 bases. CDR3 length: 14 residues. CDR3 protein: CASSSVRESTEAFF. In nucleotides, the CDR3 is TGTGCCAGCAGCTCGGTGAGGGAATCCACTGAAGCTTTCTTT.